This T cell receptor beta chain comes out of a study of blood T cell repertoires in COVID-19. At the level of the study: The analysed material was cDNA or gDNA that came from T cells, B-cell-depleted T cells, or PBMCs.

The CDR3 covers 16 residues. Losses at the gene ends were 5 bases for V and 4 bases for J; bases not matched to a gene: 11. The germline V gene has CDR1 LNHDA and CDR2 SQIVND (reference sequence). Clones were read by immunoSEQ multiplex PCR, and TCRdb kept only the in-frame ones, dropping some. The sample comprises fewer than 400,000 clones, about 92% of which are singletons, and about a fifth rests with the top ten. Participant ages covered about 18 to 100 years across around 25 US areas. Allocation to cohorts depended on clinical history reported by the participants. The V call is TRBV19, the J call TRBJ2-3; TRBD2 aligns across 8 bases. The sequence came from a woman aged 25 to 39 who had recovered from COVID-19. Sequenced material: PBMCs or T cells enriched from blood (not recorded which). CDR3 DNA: TGTGCCAGTAGTCCACATCGGACTAGCCGTGCAGATACGCAGTATTTT. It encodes CASSPHRTSRADTQYF.